This T cell receptor beta chain was sequenced in a study of shared clonotypes between healthy human individuals. Study-level information: CD4 naive cells filled three plates per donor, CD4 memory three, CD8 naive two and CD8 memory one. Study-level points and caveats: Across subsets, estimated richness was generally greater for naive than for memory populations. Only blood underwent sampling, and tissue repertoires likely differ.

Notes on this clone: Its matching antigen is unknown.

Generated by immunoSEQ multiplex PCR, the TCRdb table keeps only in-frame clones and is missing some. The repertoire includes millions of clones, approximately 90% of them detected once, and roughly 0.15% sits in the top ten. This CDR3 contains 14 residues. Trimming left V 5 bases short and J 1 base short, with 12 bases between. CDR1 is SGHRS, CDR2 YFSETQ, per germline. The sequenced sample was naive CD4+ T cells sorted from blood. Described subset: CD45RA+ positively selected. The TCR comes from a man aged 18 to 29 in good health. The chain combines TRBV5-1 with TRBJ1-1, with D possibly being TRBD1 (6 bases). CDR3 coding DNA: TGCGCCAGCAGTGCAGGGGTTGGGAACACTGAAGCTTTCTTT. As protein: CASSAGVGNTEAFF.